This T cell receptor (beta chain) was recovered during a study of T-cell memory formation after mild COVID-19. Study in general: Largely, the TCR clusters proved donor specific.

In this sample, this clonotype turned up a few times. Constant-segment primers and 5'RACE yielded cDNA libraries for TCR alpha and TCR beta, each carrying sample barcodes and UMIs. Each CDR3 protein is one row after TCRdb ran MiXCR on the 5' RACE reads. Of about 390,000 distinct CDR3 sequences listed, roughly 21% are singletons. The CDR3 consists of 13 residues. V dropped 5 bases and J dropped 6; count of bases not matched to a gene: 4. Germline V gives CDR1 MNHEY, CDR2 SVGAGI. Sequencing was carried out using PBMCs or a T cell subset sorted from them (not recorded which). The chain couples TRBV6-5 to TRBJ1-2, with TRBD1 matching over 9 bases. The clonotype comes from an adult woman who had mild COVID-19 (a few samples of this study predate the infection). Cell type and time point are not known. CDR3 residues: CASSTTGGDGYTF. The CDR3 nucleotides read TGTGCCAGCAGTACTACAGGGGGCGATGGCTACACCTTC.